The text below deals with one T cell receptor beta chain. Its antigen remains unidentified. Every patient relapsed after autologous stem cell transplantation, and brentuximab vedotin exposure varied. Thawed PBMCs were the source of CD4+ T cells, purified by magnetic negative selection. Under best response, outcomes were complete response, partial response or progressive disease. The entry originates in a study of PD-1 blockade in classical Hodgkin lymphoma. Whole-study findings and limits: Exclusion applied to patients who initiated nivolumab less than 1 year following ASCT. Before treatment, TCR diversity in newly diagnosed patients was reportedly lower than in healthy donors. Lower baseline TCR diversity marked trial partial responders and progressors.

TCRdb keeps only in-frame clones here, not all; method: immunoSEQ multiplex PCR. The table lists thousands of clones, 65% to 90% of them singletons. Trimming stripped 0 bases from V and 7 bases from J, with 10 bases between. This CDR3 has 14 amino acids. Germline CDR1 SGHAT, CDR2 FQNNGV. The source is a human donor with classical Hodgkin lymphoma. Material: CD4+ T cells from blood, obtained at baseline. The J gene is TRBJ1-5, the V gene TRBV11-2; TRBD1 might be the D (6 bases). CDR3 sequence: CASSLERGHQPQHF. CDR3 bases: TGTGCCAGCAGCTTAGAGCGGGGACACCAGCCCCAGCATTTT.